This T cell receptor (beta chain) was documented in a study of blood T cell repertoires in COVID-19. Study summary: Whether acute or convalescent, the COVID-19 samples came from the United States, Italy and Spain. T cells, B-cell-depleted T cells, or PBMCs provided the cDNA or gDNA that served as material.

CDR1 and CDR2 from the germline V gene are LGHNA and YSLEER. The CDR3 loop spans 15 amino acids. The V and J ends lost 4 bases and 9 bases, in that order; junction bases with no gene match: 6. Measured with immunoSEQ multiplex PCR; TCRdb has only the in-frame clones, and not every one. The data show about 98,000 clones, roughly 89% seen once. The receptor's source is a woman between 50 and 59 years old with COVID-19, enrolled during active disease. The chain has TRBV4-3 and TRBJ1-6, with 10 bases identical to TRBD1. Sequenced input: peripheral blood. The CDR3 region has the DNA TGCGCCAGCAGCCGGACCGGGACAGGGGCTTCACCCCTCCACTTT. Its protein is CASSRTGTGASPLHF.